Listed below are T cell receptor beta chains from one sample, sequenced in a study of pediatric ulcerative colitis. The assay was immunoSEQ multiplex PCR, and TCRdb's table has in-frame clones only and misses some. The repertoire holds roughly 70,000 clones, with roughly nine tenths as singletons. The sequenced sample was blood. The source is a boy between 10 and 17 years old with severe ulcerative colitis. Each CDR3 is given with its conserved first and last residue. D genes are given only for firm matches. Rows give clone size only sometimes, using once, few, many, or a class for an expanded clone.

V	J	size	D	DNA	CDR3
TRBV7-9	TRBJ2-7	.	.	TGTGCCAGCAGCGGACCGCCCTCCTACGAGCAGTACTTC	CASSGPPSYEQYF
TRBV5-6	TRBJ1-5	.	.	TGTGCCAGCAGCTTGGCTGGGGACAAAGGCAATCAGCCCCAGCATTTT	CASSLAGDKGNQPQHF
TRBV7-6	TRBJ2-1	.	.	TGTGCCAGCAGCTTAGAGGCGGGATTGACGGGGAATGAGCAGTTCTTC	CASSLEAGLTGNEQFF
TRBV7-8	TRBJ2-7	.	.	TGTGCCAGCAGCTTATCTAGCGTCAGCTCCTACGAGCAGTACTTC	CASSLSSVSSYEQYF
TRBV10-3	TRBJ1-2	.	TRBD1	TGTGCCATCAGTGAGCAGGACAGGGGGCGCGACGGCTACACCTTC	CAISEQDRGRDGYTF
TRBV13	TRBJ2-1	.	.	TGTGCCAGCAGCTTAGGCCTAGAGGTGGGCAATGAGCAGTTCTTC	CASSLGLEVGNEQFF
TRBV5-4	TRBJ1-2	.	.	TGTGCCAGCAGCTCTAGGGACATTGGGGATGGCTACACCTTC	CASSSRDIGDGYTF
TRBV6-4	TRBJ1-2	once	.	TGTGCCAGCAGTGACTCTACAGGCTATGGCTACACCTTC	CASSDSTGYGYTF
TRBV30	TRBJ1-1	.	.	TGTGCCTGGAGTAGGATCGATAACACTGAAGCTTTCTTT	CAWSRIDNTEAFF
TRBV5-8	TRBJ2-5	.	.	TGTGCCAGCAGCCCGCGTAGGGAGACCCAGTACTTC	CASSPRRETQYF
TRBV7-2	TRBJ2-7	.	.	TGTGCCAGCAGCTTTAGGGTCGGAACCTACGAGCAGTACTTC	CASSFRVGTYEQYF
TRBV6-1	TRBJ2-2	.	TRBD2	TGTGCCAGCAGTGAAGAGGTAGCGGGAGGGACCGGGGAGCTGTTTTTT	CASSEEVAGGTGELFF
TRBV30	TRBJ2-3	.	TRBD2	TGTGCCTGGAGTGTAGCCCTTGGGACCGGGAGGAGAGCCACAGATACGCAGTATTTT	CAWSVALGTGRRATDTQYF
TRBV6-1	TRBJ1-2	.	.	TGTGCCAGCAGTGAAGATAGAGGGTGGTCCTATGGCTACACCTTC	CASSEDRGWSYGYTF
TRBV10-3	TRBJ2-7	.	.	TGTGCCATCAGTGAGGAGCGGGCTGCCTACGAGCAGTACTTC	CAISEERAAYEQYF
TRBV7-9	TRBJ2-3	.	.	TGTGCCACCCGAGGGGGCACAGATACGCAGTATTTT	CATRGGTDTQYF
TRBV15	TRBJ2-1	.	TRBD2	TGTGCCACCAGCCGCGGGAGCTACAATGAGCAGTTCTTC	CATSRGSYNEQFF
TRBV4-1	TRBJ2-3	.	TRBD2	TGCGCCAGCAGCCAAGTTCAGCAGCGGGGCGCAGATACGCAGTATTTT	CASSQVQQRGADTQYF
TRBV14	TRBJ1-5	.	.	TGTGCCAGCAGCCAACACATATGGTTAGCGTACAGCCCGACCCCGGAGCCCCAGCATTTT	CASSQHIWLAYSPTPEPQHF
TRBV29-1	TRBJ1-1	once	TRBD1	TGCAGCGTGGAGGGGGCGAGCACTGAAGCTTTCTTT	CSVEGASTEAFF
TRBV6-1	TRBJ1-2	.	TRBD1	TGTGCCAGCAGTTCCGGGACAGGACCATTCTATGGCTACACCTTC	CASSSGTGPFYGYTF
TRBV30	TRBJ1-2	few	.	TGTGCCTGGAGTGTTGACTATGGCTACACCTTC	CAWSVDYGYTF
TRBV15	TRBJ2-7	.	TRBD2	TGTGCCACCAGCGGCGCCTTTCCGGGACTAGAACCCTACGAGCAGTACTTC	CATSGAFPGLEPYEQYF
TRBV5-1	TRBJ2-1	.	TRBD2	TGCGCCAGGCCTACTCCGGGACTAGCCTACAATGAGCAGTTCTTC	CARPTPGLAYNEQFF
TRBV15	TRBJ1-3	.	.	TGTGCCACCAGCAGAGATACCCAGACAGGAAACACCATATATTTT	CATSRDTQTGNTIYF
TRBV19	TRBJ2-7	few	.	TGTGCCAGTAGGATGGACAGAGGCTACGAGCAGTACTTC	CASRMDRGYEQYF
TRBV9	TRBJ2-3	once	TRBD2	TGTGCCAGCAGCGCCGGACTAGCAGGCACAGATACGCAGTATTTT	CASSAGLAGTDTQYF
TRBV6-1	TRBJ2-5	.	.	TGTGCCAGCAGTGAAACGGTCGGGGGGCCGACCCAGTACTTC	CASSETVGGPTQYF
TRBV19	TRBJ1-5	.	TRBD1	TGTGCCAGTAGCCCGGAGACAGGGTTCAATCAGCCCCAGCATTTT	CASSPETGFNQPQHF
TRBV4-1	TRBJ2-7	once	.	TGCGCCAGCAGCCAAGCTTCACAGACCTACGAGCAGTACTTC	CASSQASQTYEQYF
TRBV19	TRBJ2-5	few	.	TGTGCCAGTAACCCGGGGTGGACAGACCAAGAGACCCAGTACTTC	CASNPGWTDQETQYF
TRBV27	TRBJ2-2	.	.	TGTGCCAGCAGGCCCGACAGGAGCACCGGGGAGCTGTTTTTT	CASRPDRSTGELFF
TRBV7-9	TRBJ2-7	.	.	TGTGCCAGCACAGCGGGCAGCTCCTACGAGCAGTACTTC	CASTAGSSYEQYF
TRBV19	TRBJ1-1	.	.	TGTGCCAGTAGTATAGTAGACAGAATGAACACTGAAGCTTTCTTT	CASSIVDRMNTEAFF
TRBV30	TRBJ1-2	.	.	TGTGCCTGGAGACTCTCTAACTATGGCTACACCTTC	CAWRLSNYGYTF
TRBV28	TRBJ2-3	.	.	TGTGCCAGCAGTTTGCCGTATACTAGCACAGATACGCAGTATTTT	CASSLPYTSTDTQYF
TRBV19	TRBJ2-1	.	.	TGTGCCGGTCCGAGACAGAGCTCCTACAATGAGCAGTTCTTC	CAGPRQSSYNEQFF
TRBV2	TRBJ1-1	once	.	TGTGCCAGCAGTGGAGATAGGAACACTGAAGCTTTCTTT	CASSGDRNTEAFF
TRBV7-2	TRBJ2-5	.	.	TGTGCCAGCAGCTTAGCAATTGTGCCCCAAGAGACCCAGTACTTC	CASSLAIVPQETQYF
TRBV6-1	TRBJ2-1	.	.	TGTGCCAGCAGTGAAACGACAGCTACCTACAATGAGCAGTTCTTC	CASSETTATYNEQFF